What follows are 30 T cell receptor beta chains derived from one specimen sequenced in a study of beta chain features in type 1 diabetes. Points from the study as a whole: Moderate but significant shortening of TCRB CDR3s was recorded in all four CD4+ subsets from Type 1 diabetes patients.

No antigen has been assigned to these receptors. cDNA synthesis used the whole RNA isolate, giving expressed TCRB sequences. The method was immunoSEQ multiplex PCR; TCRdb's version includes in-frame clones alone and lacks a portion of them. The table has 350,000 to 450,000 clones, roughly an eighth seen once. The specimen sequenced was naive CD4+ T cells from blood. These receptors were collected from a woman under 30 with type 1 diabetes.

This clone was detected only a few times. The same CDR3 can be traced to other DNA sequences in this sample. The rearrangement joins TRBV4-3 to TRBJ1-1; D remains ambiguous. The germline V gene encodes CDR1 LGHNA and CDR2 YSLEER. The CDR3 is made up of 13 amino acids. Trimming stripped 0 bases from V and 5 bases from J, with 7 bases between. The CDR3 region is CASSQDRGTEAFF. In DNA form, the CDR3 reads TGCGCCAGCAGCCAAGATAGAGGAACTGAAGCTTTCTTT.

The chain combines TRBV2 with TRBJ2-3, with D uncertain. In germline, CDR1 is SNHLY, CDR2 FYNNEI. The CDR3 has 11 amino acids. V lost 11 bases and J 3 bases, leaving 9 bases between the germline ends. Here the CDR3 DNA reads TGTGCCGGTACATGGACAGATACGCAGTATTTT. Translation: CAGTWTDTQYF.

The chain joins TRBV4-1 to TRBJ2-7; 7 nucleotides agree with TRBD1. CDR1 is MGHRA, CDR2 YSYEKL, per germline. The CDR3 consists of 15 residues. J gave up 2 bases and V 2 bases, and 6 bases lay outside the gene matches. The CDR3 DNA sequence: TGCGCCAGCAGCCAAATGGGGACAGTTACCTACGAGCAGTACTTC. It is translated as CASSQMGTVTYEQYF.

The rearrangement uses TRBV5-1 and TRBJ2-1; 10 nucleotides agree with TRBD1. Unmatched junction bases numbered 7, after V lost 5 bases and J lost 14 bases. Germline V gene sequence: CDR1 SGHRS, CDR2 YFSETQ. This CDR3 spans 12 amino acids. CDR3 coding DNA: TGCGCCAGCAGTTCCGACAGGGGGCATAAGTTCTTC. Protein: CASSSDRGHKFF.

The chain carries TRBV13 and TRBJ2-6, with TRBD1 matching over 8 bases. The germline gives CDR1 PRHDT, CDR2 FYEKMQ (reference sequence). Trimming removed 5 bases from V and 2 bases from J; junction bases left unmatched: 8. The CDR3 loop spans 17 amino acids. The CDR3 reads CASSRTGSVAGANVLTF. The CDR3, as DNA: TGTGCCAGCAGCCGGACAGGGAGTGTTGCTGGGGCCAACGTCCTGACTTTC.

This clone turned up a few times. The chain links TRBV30 to TRBJ1-2; D unresolved. There are 11 residues in the CDR3. V shed 1 base and J shed 7 bases, with 7 bases lying between them. The V gene's germline CDR1 is GTSNPN and CDR2 SVGIG (reference sequence). CDR3 nucleotide sequence: TGTGCCTGGAGTGCGGGTTTTGGCTACACCTTC. It specifies CAWSAGFGYTF.

The CDR3 region has the DNA TGTGCCAGCAGCAAAGTCTCCAGCACCGGGGAGCTGTTTTTT. Amino acids: CASSKVSSTGELFF. The chain couples TRBV11-2 to TRBJ2-2; no clear D gene. This CDR3 has 14 residues. V was cut by 5 bases and J by 4 bases, with 11 bases left in between. Germline CDR1 SGHAT, CDR2 FQNNGV.

The genes are TRBV28 and TRBJ2-3, with a tentative D call TRBD1 (5 bases). The CDR3 extends over 17 amino acids. V dropped 1 base and J dropped 5 bases, with 19 bases sitting between them. Looked up from germline, CDR1 is MDHEN and CDR2 is SYDVKM. CDR3 sequence reads: CASSLSLLGGRGDTQYF. Written as DNA, the CDR3 is TGTGCCAGCAGTTTATCCCTCTTAGGCGGAAGGGGAGATACGCAGTATTTT.

This clone was found a few times. The CDR3 region is CAWEAGGRETQYF. The CDR3 DNA reads TGTGCCTGGGAGGCAGGGGGGCGAGAGACCCAGTACTTC. The chain recombines TRBV30 with TRBJ2-5; TRBD1 is a possible D gene (7 bases). Germline CDR1 GTSNPN, CDR2 SVGIG (reference sequence). The CDR3 has 13 residues. Trimming shortened V by 5 bases and J by 4 bases, and 14 bases separated the two germline ends.

J is TRBJ1-1 and V is TRBV7-8, with D possibly being TRBD1 (5 bases). Germline CDR1 reads SGHVS; CDR2 reads FQNEAQ. V was trimmed by 1 base and J by 8 bases, leaving 11 bases between them. The CDR3 covers 13 residues. This chain's CDR3 is CASSLGGGEEAFF. The CDR3 DNA is TGTGCCAGCAGCTTAGGGGGCGGGGAAGAAGCTTTCTTT.

This clone came up a few times. The chain combines TRBV5-1 with TRBJ2-1; 7 bases map to TRBD1. The CDR3 consists of 14 residues. The junction had 3 bases not matched to a gene; V was cut back by 6 bases and J by 0 bases. Germline loops: CDR1 SGHRS, CDR2 YFSETQ. The chain's CDR3 is CASNRDSSYNEQFF. In DNA form, the CDR3 reads TGCGCCAGCAACCGGGACAGCTCCTACAATGAGCAGTTCTTC.

Here the CDR3 reads CASSDSGISYGYTF. The CDR3 DNA reads as TGTGCCAGCAGTGACTCGGGAATATCCTATGGCTACACCTTC. This chain uses TRBV2 with TRBJ1-2; D unclear. The V end was cut by 3 bases, the J end by 4 bases, with 12 bases between. CDR3 length: 14 residues. The germline V gene has CDR1 SNHLY and CDR2 FYNNEI.

J is TRBJ2-3 and V is TRBV10-3; TRBD2 agrees at 10 bases. Germline CDR1 is ENHRY and CDR2 is SYGVKD. V trimming: 7 bases; J trimming: 1 base; junction bases outside the gene matches: 14. The CDR3 is 18 residues long. The CDR3 DNA reads TGTGCCATCAAGGCGGCGAGCGGGAGGGCCGTGGGCACAGATACGCAGTATTTT. Its translation: CAIKAASGRAVGTDTQYF.

This clone came up a few times. The J gene is TRBJ1-2, the V gene TRBV5-6; D not certain. This CDR3 has 11 amino acids. Trimming pared 4 bases from V and 8 bases from J, leaving 9 bases between. In germline, CDR1 is SGHDT, CDR2 YYEEEE. CDR3 bases: TGTGCCAGCAGCCTGAGAGGGGGCTACACCTTC. Its protein product is CASSLRGGYTF.

The rearrangement uses TRBV28 and TRBJ2-1; the D gene is possibly TRBD2 (5 bases). CDR1 and CDR2 (germline): MDHEN, SYDVKM. V was trimmed by 2 bases and J by 8 bases, leaving 10 bases between them. The CDR3 runs 13 residues. Here the CDR3 DNA reads TGTGCCAGCAGTTTAGGTGGGAGATATGAGCAGTTCTTC. Translating it yields CASSLGGRYEQFF.

The chain couples TRBV7-2 to TRBJ2-5; D might be TRBD2 (5 bases). V was pared by 3 bases and J by 9 bases, with 20 bases between. The CDR3 spans 15 residues. From germline, CDR1 is SGHTA and CDR2 FQGNSA. Here the CDR3 reads CASSFVAVAERAQYF. Written as DNA, the CDR3 is TGTGCCAGCAGCTTTGTAGCAGTAGCCGAGAGGGCCCAGTACTTC. Full variable domain (remainder filled in from reference TRBV7-2 and TRBJ2-5): GAGVSQSPSNKVTEKGKDVELRCDPISGHTALYWYRQSLGQGLEFLIYFQGNSAPDKSGLPSDRFSAERTGGSVSTLTIQRTQQEDSAVYLCASSFVAVAERAQYFGPGTRLLVL.

In this sample, this clone turned up a few times. CDR3 amino acids: CASSHEDEQFF. Here the CDR3 DNA reads TGTGCCAGCAGCCACGAGGATGAGCAGTTCTTC. The chain uses TRBV7-8 and TRBJ2-1; D is unresolved. The CDR3 is 11 amino acids. Trimming pared 5 bases from V and 8 bases from J, leaving 7 bases between. Looked up from germline, CDR1 is SGHVS and CDR2 is FQNEAQ. Variable domain in full (rest from reference TRBV7-8 and TRBJ2-1): GAGVSQSPRYKVAKRGQDVALRCDPISGHVSLFWYQQALGQGPEFLTYFQNEAQLDKSGLPSDRFFAERPEGSVSTLKIQRTQQEDSAVYLCASSHEDEQFFGPGTRLTVL.

CDR3: CASSSYGGRVHNEQFF. The CDR3 nucleotides are TGTGCCAGCAGCTCCTATGGCGGGAGGGTACACAATGAGCAGTTCTTC. This chain connects TRBV7-9 to TRBJ2-1, with 9 bases identical to TRBD2. The CDR3 has 16 amino acids. V trimming: 4 bases; J trimming: 5 bases; junction bases outside the gene matches: 9. The germline V gene encodes CDR1 SEHNR and CDR2 FQNEAQ (reference sequence).

The rearrangement joins TRBV15 to TRBJ2-2; TRBD2 might be the D (5 bases). The V end lost 1 base, the J end lost 2 bases, and 5 bases lay between the germline ends. From germline, CDR1 is LNHNV and CDR2 YYDKDF (reference sequence). The CDR3 loop spans 14 amino acids. In DNA form, the CDR3 reads TGTGCCACCAGCAGAGCGGGAAACACCGGGGAGCTGTTTTTT. The encoded protein is CATSRAGNTGELFF.

The chain links TRBV18 to TRBJ2-7; 10 nucleotides align to TRBD2. Trimming took 2 bases from V and 3 from J; bases not matched to a gene: 7. Germline V CDR1 and CDR2: KGHSH, LQKENI. The CDR3 is 16 amino acids. CDR3 residues: CASSPSSGLARYEQYF. CDR3 nucleotides: TGTGCCAGCTCACCATCGTCGGGACTAGCGCGCTACGAGCAGTACTTC.

The rearrangement joins TRBV5-1 to TRBJ2-1; 7 nucleotides align to TRBD2. This CDR3 has 15 amino acids. The germline V gene has CDR1 SGHRS and CDR2 YFSETQ. The V and J ends lost 7 bases and 0 bases, in that order; junction bases with no gene match: 7. CDR3 region: CASQVAGVSYNEQFF. DNA of the CDR3: TGCGCCAGCCAGGTAGCGGGTGTCTCCTACAATGAGCAGTTCTTC.

The chain recombines TRBV7-9 with TRBJ1-5; 7 bases are shared with TRBD1. V gave up 7 bases and J gave up 4 bases; unmatched junction bases: 7. Germline V gives CDR1 SEHNR, CDR2 FQNEAQ (reference sequence). This CDR3 is 14 amino acids long. The CDR3 region has the DNA TGTGCCAGCACCTTGGGGGACAGTAATCAGCCCCAGCATTTT. It encodes CASTLGDSNQPQHF.

The chain couples TRBV28 to TRBJ2-7, with 9 bases identical to TRBD1. V lost 2 bases, J lost 3 bases, and 14 bases stayed unmatched. The CDR3 has 18 residues. Germline V CDR1 and CDR2: MDHEN, SYDVKM. CDR3 sequence (DNA): TGTGCCAGCAGTTTACGGGACAGGGTCCCCTCCTCTGGCTACGAGCAGTACTTC. Translated: CASSLRDRVPSSGYEQYF. Full variable domain (remainder filled in from reference TRBV28 and TRBJ2-7): DVKVTQSSRYLVKRTGEKVFLECVQDMDHENMFWYRQDPGLGLRLIYFSYDVKMKEKGDIPEGYSVSREKKERFSLILESASTNQTSMYLCASSLRDRVPSSGYEQYFGPGTRLTVT.

This clone has more than one count but fewer than ten. The V call is TRBV13, the J call TRBJ2-1; tentative D call: TRBD2 (5 bases). The CDR3 runs 17 residues. The V and J ends lost 4 bases and 0 bases respectively, with 16 bases between them. Germline V lookup: CDR1 PRHDT, CDR2 FYEKMQ (reference sequence). CDR3 DNA: TGTGCCAGCAGCTCCCCGGGGAAAAAAGGCTCCTACAATGAGCAGTTCTTC. It is translated as CASSSPGKKGSYNEQFF.

The chain couples TRBV9 to TRBJ1-3, with TRBD1 as a possible D gene (5 bases). The CDR3 contains 16 residues. Trimming pared 4 bases from V and 1 base from J, leaving 15 bases between. Per germline, CDR1 SGDLS and CDR2 YYNGEE. Written as DNA, the CDR3 is TGTGCCAGCAGCCCTCATAGACAGTTTTCTGGAAACACCATATATTTT. Protein: CASSPHRQFSGNTIYF.

This clone has a handful of counts. The gene calls are TRBV2 and TRBJ1-6; D remains unclear. The V gene lost 5 bases and the J gene lost 14 bases, with 16 bases spanning the gap. This CDR3 has 13 residues. Germline lookup yields CDR1 SNHLY and CDR2 FYNNEI. This CDR3 is CASSPPAAGTLHF. The DNA for the CDR3 is TGTGCCAGCAGTCCCCCGGCGGCCGGCACCCTCCACTTT.

This clone was detected once. Distinct nucleotide sequences in the sample also encode this CDR3. The chain links TRBV18 to TRBJ2-1; D not certain. Trimming shortened V by 4 bases and J by 6 bases, and 13 bases separated the two germline ends. The CDR3 totals 14 residues. Per germline, CDR1 KGHSH and CDR2 LQKENI. The DNA for the CDR3 is TGTGCCAGCTCACTTGGTACTACGGGCAATGAGCAGTTCTTC. It specifies CASSLGTTGNEQFF.

This clone was counted only a few times. The V call is TRBV5-1, the J call TRBJ2-3; D unclear. CDR3 size: 13 residues. V was trimmed by 3 bases and J by 4 bases, leaving 9 bases between them. From germline, CDR1 is SGHRS and CDR2 YFSETQ. The CDR3 DNA reads as TGCGCCAGCAGCTCCAGCGTGCCAGATACGCAGTATTTT. Translation: CASSSSVPDTQYF. Variable domain in full (rest from reference TRBV5-1 and TRBJ2-3): KAGVTQTPRYLIKTRGQQVTLSCSPISGHRSVSWYQQTPGQGLQFLFEYFSETQRNKGNFPGRFSGRQFSNSRSEMNVSTLELGDSALYLCASSSSVPDTQYFGPGTRLTVL.

A few counts support this clone. The V gene is TRBV19, the J gene TRBJ2-5, with TRBD2 identical over 7 bases. The CDR3 is 16 amino acids. The V segment lost 1 base and the J segment 2 bases; nucleotides outside the gene matches: 7. The germline gives CDR1 LNHDA, CDR2 SQIVND (reference sequence). The DNA for the CDR3 is TGTGCCAGTAGTATAGGCCCACCTAGCGGACAAGAGACCCAGTACTTC. It specifies CASSIGPPSGQETQYF.

This clone was counted a few times. The chain is built from TRBV15 and TRBJ1-2, with a weak D call TRBD1 (5 bases). The CDR3 runs to 13 residues. CDR1 is LNHNV and CDR2 is YYDKDF in the germline V gene (reference sequence). The V and J ends lost 5 bases and 4 bases respectively, with 11 bases between them. CDR3 nucleotides: TGTGCCACCAGCCAGGACACTATCTATGGCTACACCTTC. It encodes CATSQDTIYGYTF.